These 14 T cell receptor beta chains came from one sample sequenced in a study of shared clonotypes between healthy human individuals. The method was immunoSEQ multiplex PCR; TCRdb's version includes in-frame clones alone and lacks a portion of them. The sample holds about half a million clones; about 85% are singletons and the top ten take approximately 11%. The sequenced sample consisted of PBMCs. These receptors all come from a woman aged 40 to 50 in good health. Some clones in this sample may be carry-over from other donors' samples.

As concerns this clone: The likely explanation is a read error, given a far larger clone one base away. The J gene is TRBJ1-5, the V gene TRBV7-2; D ambiguous. This CDR3 contains 14 residues. Germline CDR1 SGHTA, CDR2 FQGNSA. The CDR3 here is CAGSLGPSNQPQHF. CDR3 bases: TGTGCCGGCAGCCTCGGACCCAGCAATCAGCCCCAGCATTTT.

This clone appeared a single time. J is TRBJ2-7 and V is TRBV19; possibly TRBD1 or TRBD2 for D (5 bases each). CDR3 length: 13 amino acids. CDR1 is LNHDA and CDR2 is SQIVND in the germline V gene (reference sequence). The V gene lost 7 bases and the J gene lost 4 bases, with 14 bases spanning the gap. The CDR3 spells CASKRGDEYEQYF. The CDR3 bases are TGTGCCAGTAAACGAGGGGACGAATACGAGCAGTACTTC.

V and J are TRBV7-2 and TRBJ2-2; TRBD1 or TRBD2 may be the D gene (6 bases each). Per the germline V gene, CDR1 is SGHTA and CDR2 is FQGNSA. Trimming pared 4 bases from V and 0 bases from J, leaving 12 bases between. The CDR3 extends over 16 amino acids. CDR3 region: CASSSPGAANTGELFF. CDR3 coding DNA: TGTGCCAGCAGCTCCCCGGGGGCTGCGAACACCGGGGAGCTGTTTTTT.

The rearrangement uses TRBV9 and TRBJ2-1; D possibly corresponds to TRBD1 (6 bases). V was clipped by 0 bases and J by 2 bases, with 12 bases between them. Germline V gene sequence: CDR1 SGDLS, CDR2 YYNGEE. The CDR3 is 16 residues long. The CDR3 region is CASSVGYQGTYNEQFF. The CDR3 DNA sequence: TGTGCCAGCAGCGTAGGGTATCAGGGGACCTACAATGAGCAGTTCTTC.

The V gene is TRBV2, the J gene TRBJ2-1, with TRBD2 matching 7 bases. The ends lost 6 bases at V and 10 bases at J; junction bases unmatched: 9. This CDR3 spans 13 amino acids. Per the germline V gene, CDR1 is SNHLY and CDR2 is FYNNEI. For the CDR3, the DNA is TGTGCCAGCAGGGGACTACCCGGGGGGGAGCAGTTCTTC. This encodes CASRGLPGGEQFF.

The V and J genes are TRBV7-8 and TRBJ2-7; the match to TRBD1 covers 7 bases. The germline CDR1 and CDR2 sequences are SGHVS and FQNEAQ. V gave up 2 bases and J gave up 1 base; unmatched junction bases: 8. The length of the CDR3 is 16 residues. The CDR3 DNA reads as TGTGCCAGCAGCTTACCCGACAGGGTGGGATCCTACGAGCAGTACTTC. Residues: CASSLPDRVGSYEQYF.

This chain links TRBV2 with TRBJ1-2, with 8 bases aligning to TRBD1. There are 17 residues in the CDR3. J was trimmed by 7 bases and V by 7 bases; bases with no gene match: 20. CDR1 is SNHLY and CDR2 is FYNNEI in the germline V gene. The CDR3 nucleotides read TGTGCCAGCACCCCGGGGCGGCACAGGGGGTTAGTTTTTGGCTACACCTTC. Translating it yields CASTPGRHRGLVFGYTF.

Worth noting for this clone: Its ends do not fully match the called genes, so a read error is possible. The J gene is TRBJ2-7, the V gene TRBV28; D tentatively reads TRBD1 or TRBD2 (5 bases each). This CDR3 spans 11 amino acids. Per the germline V gene, CDR1 is MDHEN and CDR2 is SYDVKM. The CDR3 nucleotides read TGTGCCAGCAGTTCAACACGGGACCTCACTTTC. Translation gives CASSSTRDLTF.

The V call is TRBV7-9, the J call TRBJ1-5; D uncertain. Germline values: CDR1 SEHNR, CDR2 FQNEAQ (reference sequence). This CDR3 region has 12 residues. Trimming cost V 3 bases and J 5 bases, with 5 bases left between them. The CDR3 DNA follows: TGTGCCAGCAGCTTGGCGGATCAGCCCCAGCATTTT. Protein product: CASSLADQPQHF.

This chain connects TRBV7-3 to TRBJ2-6; tentatively, D is TRBD1 (5 bases). This CDR3 is 17 amino acids long. V lost 5 bases to trimming and J lost 0 bases, with 14 bases between them. Per the germline V gene, CDR1 is SGHTA and CDR2 is FQGTGA. The CDR3 reads CASSGQAPGSGANVLTF. The CDR3 DNA reads as TGTGCCAGCAGCGGACAAGCTCCGGGCTCTGGGGCCAACGTCCTGACTTTC. Drawing the rest from reference TRBV7-3 and TRBJ2-6, the complete variable domain is GAGVSQTPSNKVTEKGKYVELRCDPISGHTALYWYRQSLGQGPEFLIYFQGTGAADDSGLPNDRFFAVRPEGSVSTLKIQRTERGDSAVYLCASSGQAPGSGANVLTFGAGSRLTVL.

The rearrangement uses TRBV9 and TRBJ2-2, with D perhaps being TRBD1 or TRBD2 (6 bases each). CDR3 length: 15 amino acids. V lost 6 bases and J 7 bases, leaving 19 bases between the germline ends. CDR1 and CDR2 from the germline V gene are SGDLS and YYNGEE. CDR3 bases: TGTGCCAGCACCCTAGGGGGGAGCGGGTTCGGGGAGCTGTTTTTT. Its translation: CASTLGGSGFGELFF. Variable domain in full (rest from reference TRBV9 and TRBJ2-2): DSGVTQTPKHLITATGQRVTLRCSPRSGDLSVYWYQQSLDQGLQFLIQYYNGEERAKGNILERFSAQQFPDLHSELNLSSLELGDSALYFCASTLGGSGFGELFFGEGSRLTVL.

To note about this clone: One base separates it from a far larger clone, so it is likely a read error. The chain recombines TRBV4-1 with TRBJ2-5; D remains unclear. The germline CDR1 and CDR2 sequences are MGHRA and YSYEKL. V was pared by 0 bases and J by 8 bases, with 16 bases between. The length of the CDR3 is 15 residues. The CDR3 DNA reads TGCGCCAGCAGCCAAGATTGGCTCCCCCCAGATACCCAGTACTTC. This encodes CASSQDWLPPDTQYF.

This clone turned up a few times. This chain links TRBV27 with TRBJ2-7; maybe TRBD1 (6 bases). The CDR3 covers 17 residues. CDR1 is MNHEY, CDR2 SMNVEV, per germline (reference sequence). Trimming removed 6 bases at V and 0 bases at J, with 21 bases between. CDR3 nucleotides: TGTGCCAGCAGGCATCGGGGCCTCCCGGACAGCTCCTACGAGCAGTACTTC. This translates into CASRHRGLPDSSYEQYF.

This clone was seen a handful of times. V usage is TRBV28 and J usage is TRBJ2-5; unclear D gene. CDR1 is MDHEN, CDR2 SYDVKM, per germline. The CDR3 consists of 12 residues. Trimming took off 4 bases at V and 5 bases at J, with 8 bases between the two ends. This CDR3 is CASSWDEETQYF. DNA for the CDR3: TGTGCCAGCAGTTGGGATGAGGAGACCCAGTACTTC.